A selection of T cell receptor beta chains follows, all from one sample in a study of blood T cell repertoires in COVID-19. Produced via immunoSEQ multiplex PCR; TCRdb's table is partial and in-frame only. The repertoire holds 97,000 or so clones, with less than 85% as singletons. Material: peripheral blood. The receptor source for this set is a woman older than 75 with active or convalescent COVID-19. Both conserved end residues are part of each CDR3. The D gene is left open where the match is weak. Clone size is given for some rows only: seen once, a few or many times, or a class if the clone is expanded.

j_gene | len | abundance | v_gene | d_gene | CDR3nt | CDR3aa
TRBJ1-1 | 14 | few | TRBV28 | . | TGTGCCAGCAGTCCAGGGAATAGGAACACTGAAGCTTTCTTT | CASSPGNRNTEAFF
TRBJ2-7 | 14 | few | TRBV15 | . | TGTGCCACCAGCAGCTACGGACAGCCCTACGAGCAGTACTTC | CATSSYGQPYEQYF
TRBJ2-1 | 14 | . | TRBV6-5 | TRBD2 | TGTGCCAGCGCGGGGTGGCGGGAGGGTATCGAGCAGTTCTTC | CASAGWREGIEQFF
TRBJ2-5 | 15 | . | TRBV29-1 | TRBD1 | TGCAGCGTTGAAGATCTTCGGACAGGGAAGGAGACCCAGTACTTC | CSVEDLRTGKETQYF
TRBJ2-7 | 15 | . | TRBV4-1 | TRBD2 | TGCGCCAGCAGCAAACTAGCGGGCCGCTCCTACGAGCAGTACTTC | CASSKLAGRSYEQYF
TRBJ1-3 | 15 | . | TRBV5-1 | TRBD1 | TGCGCCAGCAGCCGAAGGACAGGGGAGTCAAACACCATATATTTT | CASSRRTGESNTIYF
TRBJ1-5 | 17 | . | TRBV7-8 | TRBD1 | TGTGCCAGCAGCTTAGGAAGGACACAGGGGCCAAATCAGCCCCAGCATTTT | CASSLGRTQGPNQPQHF
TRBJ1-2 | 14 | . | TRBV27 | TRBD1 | TGTGCCAGCAGTTTAATACAGGGGTCGGCTGGCTACACCTTC | CASSLIQGSAGYTF
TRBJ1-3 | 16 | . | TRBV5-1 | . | TGTGCCAGCAGCTTGTCGGGGTCTAACTCTGGAAACACCATATATTTT | CASSLSGSNSGNTIYF
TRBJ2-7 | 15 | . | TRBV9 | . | TGTGCCAGCAGCGTAGGGGTGGAGGGGTCCTACGAGCAGTACTTC | CASSVGVEGSYEQYF
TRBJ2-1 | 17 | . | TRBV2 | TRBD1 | TGTGCCAGCAGAGGAGTACGGACAGGGCGTTCCTACAATGAGCAGTTCTTC | CASRGVRTGRSYNEQFF